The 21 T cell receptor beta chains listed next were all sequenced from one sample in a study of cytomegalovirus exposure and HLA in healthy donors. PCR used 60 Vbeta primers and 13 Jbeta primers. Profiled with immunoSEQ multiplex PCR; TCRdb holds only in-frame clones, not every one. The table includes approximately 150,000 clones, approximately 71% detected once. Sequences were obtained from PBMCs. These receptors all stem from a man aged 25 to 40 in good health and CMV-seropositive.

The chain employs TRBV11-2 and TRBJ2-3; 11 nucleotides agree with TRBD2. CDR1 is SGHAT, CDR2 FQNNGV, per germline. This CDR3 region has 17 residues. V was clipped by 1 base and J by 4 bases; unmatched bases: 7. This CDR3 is CASSLAGTSGWADTQYF. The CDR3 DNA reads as TGTGCCAGCAGCTTAGCAGGGACTAGCGGATGGGCAGATACGCAGTATTTT.

This CDR3 is CARASKREGPDTQYF. Here the CDR3 DNA reads TGTGCCAGAGCCTCCAAGCGGGAGGGGCCAGATACGCAGTATTTT. The chain uses TRBV30 and TRBJ2-3, with 10 bases lining up with TRBD2. The CDR3 extends over 15 amino acids. The junction had 12 bases not matched to a gene; V was cut back by 8 bases and J by 4 bases. Per the germline V gene, CDR1 is GTSNPN and CDR2 is SVGIG (reference sequence).

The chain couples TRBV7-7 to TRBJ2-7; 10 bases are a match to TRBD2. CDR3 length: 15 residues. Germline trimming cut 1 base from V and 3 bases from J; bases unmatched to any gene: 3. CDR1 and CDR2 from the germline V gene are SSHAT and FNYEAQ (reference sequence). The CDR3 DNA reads TGTGCCAGCAGCTTAGGAGCGGGAGGGCGCTACGAGCAGTACTTC. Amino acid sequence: CASSLGAGGRYEQYF.

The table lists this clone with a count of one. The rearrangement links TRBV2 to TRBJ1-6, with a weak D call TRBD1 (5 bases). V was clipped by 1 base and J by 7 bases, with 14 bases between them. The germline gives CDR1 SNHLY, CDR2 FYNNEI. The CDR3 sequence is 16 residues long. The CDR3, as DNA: TGTGCCAGCAGTGAAGGGACACCTCGAGACAATTCACCCCTCCACTTT. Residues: CASSEGTPRDNSPLHF.

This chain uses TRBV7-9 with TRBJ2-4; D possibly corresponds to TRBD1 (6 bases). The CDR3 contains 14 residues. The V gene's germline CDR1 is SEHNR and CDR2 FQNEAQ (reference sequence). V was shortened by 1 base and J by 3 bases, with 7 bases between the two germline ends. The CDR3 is CASSLVGGKNIQYF. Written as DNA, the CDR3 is TGTGCCAGCAGCTTAGTAGGGGGCAAAAACATTCAGTACTTC.

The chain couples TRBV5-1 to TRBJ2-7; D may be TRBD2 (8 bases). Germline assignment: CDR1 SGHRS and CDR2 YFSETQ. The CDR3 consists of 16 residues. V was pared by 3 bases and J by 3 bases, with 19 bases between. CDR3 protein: CASSWGTRGGLYEQYF. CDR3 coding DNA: TGCGCCAGCAGCTGGGGGACTAGAGGGGGCCTCTACGAGCAGTACTTC.

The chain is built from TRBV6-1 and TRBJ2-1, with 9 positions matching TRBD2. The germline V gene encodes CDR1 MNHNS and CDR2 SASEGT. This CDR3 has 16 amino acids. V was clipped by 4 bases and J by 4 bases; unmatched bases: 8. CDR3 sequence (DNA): TGTGCCAGCAGTGGATATGCTAGCGGGGTATACAATGAGCAGTTCTTC. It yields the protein CASSGYASGVYNEQFF.

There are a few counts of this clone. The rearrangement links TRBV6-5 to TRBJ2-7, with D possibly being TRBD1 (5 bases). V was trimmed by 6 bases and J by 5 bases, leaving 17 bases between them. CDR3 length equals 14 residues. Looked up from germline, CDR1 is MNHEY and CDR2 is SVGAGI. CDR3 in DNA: TGTGCCAGCAGGGGCGTTGGGGCTCGGAACGAGCAGTACTTC. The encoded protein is CASRGVGARNEQYF.

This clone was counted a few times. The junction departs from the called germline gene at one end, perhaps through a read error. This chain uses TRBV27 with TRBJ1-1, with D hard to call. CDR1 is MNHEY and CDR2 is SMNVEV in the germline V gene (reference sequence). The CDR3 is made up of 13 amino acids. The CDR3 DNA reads TGTGCCAGCGGTTTCAACTTGAACACTGAAGCTTTCTTT. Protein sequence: CASGFNLNTEAFF.

The DNA of the CDR3 is TGTGCCTGTCCCCGGCTAGCGAATTCCTACAATGAGCAGTTCTTC. Amino acid sequence: CACPRLANSYNEQFF. V and J are TRBV30 and TRBJ2-1, with D possibly being TRBD2 (6 bases). The CDR3 spans 15 residues. Germline values: CDR1 GTSNPN, CDR2 SVGIG (reference sequence). Trimming removed 6 bases from V and 1 base from J, with 16 bases in between.

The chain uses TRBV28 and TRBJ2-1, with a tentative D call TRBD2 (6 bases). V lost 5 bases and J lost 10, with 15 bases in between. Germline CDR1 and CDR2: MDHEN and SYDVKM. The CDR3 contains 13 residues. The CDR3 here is CASSRDGLTEQFF. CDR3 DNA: TGTGCCAGCAGTCGGGACGGACTAACCGAGCAGTTCTTC.

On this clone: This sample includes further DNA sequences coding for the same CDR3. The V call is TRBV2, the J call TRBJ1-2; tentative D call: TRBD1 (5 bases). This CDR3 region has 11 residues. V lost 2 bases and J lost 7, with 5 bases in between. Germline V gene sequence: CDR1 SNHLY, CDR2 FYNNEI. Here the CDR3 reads CASSEQGGYTF. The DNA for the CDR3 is TGTGCCAGCAGTGAACAGGGTGGCTACACCTTC.

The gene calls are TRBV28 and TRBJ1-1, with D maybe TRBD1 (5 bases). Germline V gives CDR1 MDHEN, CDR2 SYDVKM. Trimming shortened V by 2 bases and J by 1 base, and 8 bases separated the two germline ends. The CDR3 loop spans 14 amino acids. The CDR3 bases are TGTGCCAGCAGTTTAAGGGGCGGGAACACTGAAGCTTTCTTT. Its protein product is CASSLRGGNTEAFF.

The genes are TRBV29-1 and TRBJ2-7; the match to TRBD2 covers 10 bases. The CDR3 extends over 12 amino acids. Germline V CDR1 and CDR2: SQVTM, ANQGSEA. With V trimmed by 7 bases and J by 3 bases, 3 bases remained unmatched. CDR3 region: CSASGSGYEQYF. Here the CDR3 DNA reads TGCAGCGCTAGCGGGAGTGGCTACGAGCAGTACTTC.

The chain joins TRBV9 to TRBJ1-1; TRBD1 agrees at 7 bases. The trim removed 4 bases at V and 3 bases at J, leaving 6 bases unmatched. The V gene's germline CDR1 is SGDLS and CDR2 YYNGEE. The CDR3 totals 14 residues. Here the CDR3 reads CASSPRDSYTEAFF. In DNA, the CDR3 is TGTGCCAGCAGCCCTCGGGACAGCTACACTGAAGCTTTCTTT.

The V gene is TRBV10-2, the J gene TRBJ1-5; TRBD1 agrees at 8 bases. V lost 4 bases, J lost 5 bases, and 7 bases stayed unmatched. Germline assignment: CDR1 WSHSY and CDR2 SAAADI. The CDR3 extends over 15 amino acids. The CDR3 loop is CASSGTGPLDQPQHF. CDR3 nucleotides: TGCGCCAGCAGTGGGACAGGGCCCTTGGATCAGCCCCAGCATTTT.

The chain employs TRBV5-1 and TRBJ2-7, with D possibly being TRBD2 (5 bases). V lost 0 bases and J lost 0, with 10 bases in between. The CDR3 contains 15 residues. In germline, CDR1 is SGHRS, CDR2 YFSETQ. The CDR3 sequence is CASSLAGEISYEQYF. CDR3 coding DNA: TGCGCCAGCAGCTTGGCTGGGGAGATCTCCTACGAGCAGTACTTC.

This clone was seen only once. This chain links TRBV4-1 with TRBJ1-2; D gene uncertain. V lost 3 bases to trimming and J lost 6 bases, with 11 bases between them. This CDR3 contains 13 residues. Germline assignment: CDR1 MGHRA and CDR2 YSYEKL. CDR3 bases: TGCGCCAGCAGCCATCGCTATTCCGATGGCTACACCTTC. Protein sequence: CASSHRYSDGYTF.

Here the CDR3 reads CASSQEAASGDEKLFF. The CDR3 DNA sequence: TGCGCCAGCAGCCAAGAGGCGGCGTCAGGGGACGAAAAACTGTTTTTT. The gene calls are TRBV4-1 and TRBJ1-4, with D possibly TRBD1 on 6 matching bases. V lost 0 bases and J lost 8, with 16 bases in between. The CDR3 spans 16 residues. Germline CDR1 reads MGHRA; CDR2 reads YSYEKL.

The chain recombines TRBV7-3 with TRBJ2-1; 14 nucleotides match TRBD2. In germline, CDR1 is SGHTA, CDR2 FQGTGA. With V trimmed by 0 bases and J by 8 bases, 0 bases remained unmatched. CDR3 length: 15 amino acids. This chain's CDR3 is CASSLTGLAGDEQFF. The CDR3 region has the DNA TGTGCCAGCAGCTTAACGGGACTAGCGGGAGATGAGCAGTTCTTC.

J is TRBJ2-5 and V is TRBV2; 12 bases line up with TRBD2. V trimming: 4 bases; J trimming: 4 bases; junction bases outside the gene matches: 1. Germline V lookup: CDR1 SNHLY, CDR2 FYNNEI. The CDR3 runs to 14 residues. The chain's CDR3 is CASSGLAGVETQYF. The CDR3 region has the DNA TGTGCCAGCAGTGGACTAGCGGGAGTAGAGACCCAGTACTTC. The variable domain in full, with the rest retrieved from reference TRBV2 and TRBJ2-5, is EPEVTQTPSHQVTQMGQEVILRCVPISNHLYFYWYRQILGQKVEFLVSFYNNEISEKSEIFDDQFSVERPDGSNFTLKIRSTKLEDSAMYFCASSGLAGVETQYFGPGTRLLVL.